The subject of this entry is one T cell receptor beta chain. These data come from a study of monozygotic twins with inflammatory bowel disease. Germline values: CDR1 MNHEY, CDR2 SMNVEV (reference sequence). The CDR3 consists of 13 residues. Samples each yielded cDNA through eight separate reactions. UMIs were attached via template switching, each with a 6-nucleotide sample barcode. Following a re-call of the 5' RACE reads, TCRdb has one entry per CDR3 protein and lacks DNA. In all, the sample yields a few hundred thousand distinct CDR3 sequences. The V and J genes are TRBV27 and TRBJ2-7. The source is a human donor with ulcerative colitis or Crohn's disease, or a healthy co-twin of an affected twin (not recorded which). Sequenced sample: blood. This CDR3 reads CASRPGTYYEQYF.